This T cell receptor beta chain was observed in a study of cytomegalovirus exposure and HLA in healthy donors. The CDR3 extends over 15 amino acids. The V end lost 1 base, the J end lost 10 bases, and 14 bases lay between the germline ends. Germline CDR1 reads MNHEY; CDR2 reads SMNVEV (reference sequence). This PCR relied on a set of 60 Vbeta primers and 13 Jbeta primers. Sequencing was performed with immunoSEQ multiplex PCR; in TCRdb, only in-frame clones are kept and a portion is missing. The sample consists of about 210,000 clones, 60% to 80% of them appearing once. Notes on the study in general: With further analysis later on, most CMV-associated TCR beta chains appeared HLA-restricted. The classifier reportedly diagnosed cytomegalovirus status with high specificity and sensitivity. According to the study, roughly 160 TCR beta chains were cytomegalovirus-associated.

Of note for this clone: No antigen is known for it.

The chain has TRBV27 and TRBJ1-6; TRBD1 might be the D (6 bases). The material sequenced was PBMCs. The source of this sequence is a male donor in good health and CMV-seronegative. The CDR3 nucleotides are TGTGCCAGCAGTTTATTGGGGGCTGCTGGATCACCCCTCCACTTT. It specifies CASSLLGAAGSPLHF.